This TCR beta chain was recorded in a study of blood T cell repertoires in COVID-19 (dated by TCRdb to 2019 to 2021). As for the study more broadly: Samples covering the acute and convalescent phases of COVID-19 were provided by collaborators in the United States, Italy and Spain. The prospective study material was composed of cDNA or gDNA derived from T cells, B-cell-depleted T cells, or PBMCs. Deeply sampled blood TCRbeta repertoires from subjects exposed to, actively infected with, or recovered from COVID-19 were included in the dataset. The repertoires were released in a freely available public database meant as a resource for research on the immune response to SARS-CoV-2. Samples were obtained from the ongoing ImmuneRACE study (first 160 participants) and from 1,000 to 1,500 subjects provided by 6 global collaborators. Nearly every sample came with metadata listing a de-identified subject ID, COVID-19 status, age in years and sex. Where available, HLA class I and class II types were taken from metadata supplied by the sample provider and were not determined by assay-based typing. Paper-wide results and their limitations: Clinical and demographic metadata were provided uncurated, with the amount varying by source and participant.

Participants in the prospective study were aged about 18 to 95 years, lived in some 24 United States geographic areas, and enrolled through a virtual design. Cohort assignment in the prospective study relied on participant-reported clinical history from a screening survey and a study questionnaire. ImmuneRACE Cohort 3 recovered participants were defined by two consecutive negative NP/OP PCR tests, healthcare professional clearance, or symptom resolution. Each participant in the prospective study had whole blood, serum and a nasopharyngeal or oropharyngeal swab collected by mobile phlebotomists. Participants in the prospective study had the option to provide additional blood draws and questionnaires over a roughly 2-month period. Before DNA extraction, blood samples from the prospective study were shipped at room temperature or frozen. About this clone itself: Its target antigen remains unknown. There are no base qualities to consult, and no much larger clone falls within one base.

TCRbeta CDR3 regions were amplified from genomic DNA using the immunoSEQ Assay, a bias-controlled multiplex PCR. On the authors' methods: Within the assay, amplification of reference gene primers was used to estimate how many nucleated cells each sample contained. To quantify the absolute abundance of each unique TCRbeta CDR3 rearrangement, sequence reads were collapsed and filtered. For each sample, productive Simpson clonality was calculated by taking the square root of Simpson's diversity index across productive rearrangements. What TCRdb holds here is the immuneACCESS table cut down to in-frame rearrangements. Part of the clones is not present; checked against another copy, under half of the missing clones reflect an unresolved V gene, and the others are unexplained. Clone size and the V and J calls come from that table; the DNA yielded D and trimming. The sample yields about 200,000 clones; about four fifths were counted once. 12% of the sample belongs to the ten largest clones.

The receptor's source is a man aged 35-49 years who had recovered from COVID-19. The sample comprised PBMCs or T cells enriched from blood (not recorded which).

The sequenced DNA is TGTGCCAGCAGTTACATAGTTGAGCGGGAGGTACCTAGCACAGATACGCAGTATTTT. Translated, this is CASSYIVEREVPSTDTQYF. The sequence is built from TRBV6-2 or TRBV6-3 and TRBJ2-3; TRBD2 fits 9 bases in the junction. Its CDR3 holds 19 amino acids, cysteine through phenylalanine. Only CDR3 DNA is held: 57 bases, read in frame from base 1. CDR1 and CDR2 are read off the germline V gene as MNHEY and SVGEGT. Trimming accounts for 2 bases at V and 0 bases at J, while the number of junction bases matched to no gene is 12.